The T cell receptor (beta chain) under discussion was sequenced for a study of blood T cell repertoires in COVID-19. Study-level information: There were acute and convalescent COVID-19 samples, and they came from the United States, Italy and Spain.

Germline CDR1 and CDR2: SGHRS and YFSETQ. J gave up 10 bases and V 0 bases, and 2 bases lay outside the gene matches. The CDR3 sequence is 15 residues long. Original handling: Cell counts per sample came from amplifying reference gene primers. Clones were sequenced by immunoSEQ multiplex PCR, and TCRdb holds only the in-frame ones, with some missing. The V and J calls and clone size were taken over from that table, and D and trimming were inferred from the DNA. The sample consists of approximately 220,000 clones, around 84% of them appearing once. The V call is TRBV5-1, the J call TRBJ1-6, with 12 bases that match TRBD1. This receptor was taken from a man aged 60-69 years with acute or convalescent COVID-19. Source material: peripheral blood. The CDR3 protein is CASSLEGTGGSPLHF. The CDR3 DNA sequence: TGCGCCAGCAGCTTGGAAGGGACAGGGGGCTCACCCCTCCACTTT.